Presented here are 6 T cell receptor beta chains from one specimen sequenced in a study of T cells in Graves' hyperthyroidism and ophthalmopathy. It was RNA transcripts that yielded the amplified TCR beta CDR3 regions. The TCR CDR3 first-round RT-PCR relied on the HTBI primer set. TCRdb reprocessed the multiplex PCR reads via MiXCR and lists one record per CDR3 protein. The repertoire has 300,000 to 450,000 distinct CDR3 sequences, approximately 13% of them found once; the top ten carry about 20%. The sequenced material came from blood. These receptors came from a man aged 30-40 years with Graves' hyperthyroidism that later progressed to Graves' ophthalmopathy.

J is TRBJ2-7 and V is TRBV14, with TRBD2 matching over 7 bases. This CDR3 spans 18 amino acids. Germline V lookup: CDR1 SGHDN, CDR2 FVKESK. V gave up 1 base and J gave up 4 bases; unmatched junction bases: 16. CDR3 coding DNA: TGTGCCAGCAGCCAAGTTATAAGCGGGGTCCCGGCTAGGTACGAGCAGTACTTC. This codes for CASSQVISGVPARYEQYF.

With regard to this clonotype: The junction and the germline gene differ at one end; a read error may be behind it. The rearrangement links TRBV3-1 to TRBJ2-7, with a weak D call TRBD2 (6 bases). CDR3 length equals 14 residues. The germline V gene encodes CDR1 LGHDT and CDR2 YNNKEL (reference sequence). The CDR3, as DNA: TGTGCCAACAGCCAAGCCCCCGGAGGGGACGAGCAGTACTTC. Protein: CANSQAPGGDEQYF.

This clonotype was recorded a few times. The rearrangement links TRBV30 to TRBJ1-5; 10 nucleotides agree with TRBD1. The V segment lost 3 bases and the J segment 2 bases; nucleotides outside the gene matches: 1. The germline V gene has CDR1 GTSNPN and CDR2 SVGIG (reference sequence). CDR3 size: 14 residues. The CDR3 DNA follows: TGTGCCTGGAGGACAGGGGGCGGCAATCAGCCCCAGCATTTT. This gives the protein CAWRTGGGNQPQHF.

This clonotype was recorded many times. This chain's CDR3 is CASSLEAGGIYNEQFF. DNA for the CDR3: TGTGCCAGCAGCTTAGAGGCGGGGGGAATCTACAATGAGCAGTTCTTC. The chain uses TRBV7-6 and TRBJ2-1; 8 bases fit TRBD2. CDR1 is SGHVS, CDR2 FNYEAQ, per germline. Losses at the gene ends were 1 base for V and 3 bases for J; bases not matched to a gene: 5. The CDR3 contains 16 residues. Full variable domain (outside the CDR3, taken from reference TRBV7-6 and TRBJ2-1): GAGVSQSPRYKVTKRGQDVALRCDPISGHVSLYWYRQALGQGPEFLTYFNYEAQQDKSGLPNDRFSAERPEGSISTLTIQRTEQRDSAMYRCASSLEAGGIYNEQFFGPGTRLTVL.

This clonotype was recorded at least ten times. J is TRBJ1-2 and V is TRBV11-1; D call uncertain. The CDR3 is 13 amino acids. V lost 5 bases and J lost 6, with 13 bases in between. Germline lookup yields CDR1 SGHAT and CDR2 FQDESV (reference sequence). Here the CDR3 DNA reads TGTGCCAGCAGCCCCCGGGAAAGGGATGGCTACACCTTC. Translating gives CASSPRERDGYTF. Drawing the rest from reference TRBV11-1 and TRBJ1-2, the complete variable domain is EAEVAQSPRYKITEKSQAVAFWCDPISGHATLYWYRQILGQGPELLVQFQDESVVDDSQLPKDRFSAERLKGVDSTLKIQPAELGDSAMYLCASSPRERDGYTFGSGTRLTVV.

This clonotype was seen repeatedly, ten times or more. The genes are TRBV7-8 and TRBJ2-5, with TRBD2 identical over 8 bases. Germline V gene data show CDR1 as SGHVS and CDR2 as FQNEAQ. CDR3 length: 15 amino acids. V was clipped by 5 bases and J by 4 bases; unmatched bases: 9. The DNA of the CDR3 is TGTGCCAGCAGCCTCCCCGGCGGGGGGCCAGAGACCCAGTACTTC. This sequence encodes CASSLPGGGPETQYF. Full variable domain (rest looked up from reference TRBV7-8 and TRBJ2-5): GAGVSQSPRYKVAKRGQDVALRCDPISGHVSLFWYQQALGQGPEFLTYFQNEAQLDKSGLPSDRFFAERPEGSVSTLKIQRTQQEDSAVYLCASSLPGGGPETQYFGPGTRLLVL.